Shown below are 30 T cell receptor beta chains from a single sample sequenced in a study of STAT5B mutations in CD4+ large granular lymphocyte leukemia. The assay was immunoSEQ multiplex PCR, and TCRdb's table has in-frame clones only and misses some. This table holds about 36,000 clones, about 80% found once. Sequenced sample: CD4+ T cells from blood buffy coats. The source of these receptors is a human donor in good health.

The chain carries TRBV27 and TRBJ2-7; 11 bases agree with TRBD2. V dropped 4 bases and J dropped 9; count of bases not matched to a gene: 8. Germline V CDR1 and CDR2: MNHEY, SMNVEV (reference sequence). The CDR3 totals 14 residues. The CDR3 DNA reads TGTGCCAGCAGTTCCACGACTAGCGGGAATGTGCAGTACTTC. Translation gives CASSSTTSGNVQYF.

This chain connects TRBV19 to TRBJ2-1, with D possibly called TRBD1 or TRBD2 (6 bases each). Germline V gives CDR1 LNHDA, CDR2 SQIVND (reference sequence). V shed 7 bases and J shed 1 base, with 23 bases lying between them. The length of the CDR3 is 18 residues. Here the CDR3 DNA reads TGTGCCAGTAAAAAGGGGGGTCTGGGAGCAAGGTCCTACAATGAGCAGTTCTTC. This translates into CASKKGGLGARSYNEQFF.

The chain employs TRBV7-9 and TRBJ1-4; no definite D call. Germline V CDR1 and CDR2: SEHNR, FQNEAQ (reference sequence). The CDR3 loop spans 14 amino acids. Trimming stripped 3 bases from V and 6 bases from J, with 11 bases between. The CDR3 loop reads CASSLAGGDEKLFF. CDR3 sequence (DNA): TGTGCCAGCAGCTTGGCCGGTGGGGATGAAAAACTGTTTTTT.

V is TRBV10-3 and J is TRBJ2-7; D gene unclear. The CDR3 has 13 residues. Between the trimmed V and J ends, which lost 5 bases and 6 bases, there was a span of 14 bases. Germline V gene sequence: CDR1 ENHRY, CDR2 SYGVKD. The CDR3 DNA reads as TGTGCCATCAGTTTTCGGGTCGATTCCGAGCAGTACTTC. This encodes CAISFRVDSEQYF.

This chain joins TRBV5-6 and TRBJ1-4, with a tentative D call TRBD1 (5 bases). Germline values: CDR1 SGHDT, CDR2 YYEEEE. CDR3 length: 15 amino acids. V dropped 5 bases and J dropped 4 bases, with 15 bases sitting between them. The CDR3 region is CASSGAGRFNEKLFF. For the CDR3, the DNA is TGTGCCAGCAGTGGAGCGGGACGGTTTAATGAAAAACTGTTTTTT.

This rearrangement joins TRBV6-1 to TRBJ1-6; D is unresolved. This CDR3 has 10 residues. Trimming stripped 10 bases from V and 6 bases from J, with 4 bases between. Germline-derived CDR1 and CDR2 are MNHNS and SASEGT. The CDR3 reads CATTNSPLHF. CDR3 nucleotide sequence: TGTGCCACCACTAATTCACCCCTCCACTTT.

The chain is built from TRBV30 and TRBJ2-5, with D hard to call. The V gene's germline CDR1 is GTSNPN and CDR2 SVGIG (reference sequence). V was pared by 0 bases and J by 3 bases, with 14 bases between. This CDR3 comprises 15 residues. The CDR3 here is CAWSVKGGPKETQYF. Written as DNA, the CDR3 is TGTGCCTGGAGTGTAAAAGGTGGCCCCAAAGAGACCCAGTACTTC.

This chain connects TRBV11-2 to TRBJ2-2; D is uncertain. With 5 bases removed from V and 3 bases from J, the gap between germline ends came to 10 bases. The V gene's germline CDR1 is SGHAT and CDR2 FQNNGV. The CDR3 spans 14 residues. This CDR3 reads CASSPRGDTGELFF. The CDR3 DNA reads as TGTGCCAGCAGCCCCCGAGGAGACACCGGGGAGCTGTTTTTT.

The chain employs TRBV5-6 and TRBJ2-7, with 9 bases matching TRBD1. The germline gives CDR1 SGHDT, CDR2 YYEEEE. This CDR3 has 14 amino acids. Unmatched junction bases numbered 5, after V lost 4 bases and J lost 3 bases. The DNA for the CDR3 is TGTGCCAGCAGCGTGGGACAGGGCCGCTACGAGCAGTACTTC. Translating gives CASSVGQGRYEQYF. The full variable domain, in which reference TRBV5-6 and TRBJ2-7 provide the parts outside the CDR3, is DAGVTQSPTHLIKTRGQQVTLRCSPKSGHDTVSWYQQALGQGPQFIFQYYEEEERQRGNFPDRFSGHQFPNYSSELNVNALLLGDSALYLCASSVGQGRYEQYFGPGTRLTVT.

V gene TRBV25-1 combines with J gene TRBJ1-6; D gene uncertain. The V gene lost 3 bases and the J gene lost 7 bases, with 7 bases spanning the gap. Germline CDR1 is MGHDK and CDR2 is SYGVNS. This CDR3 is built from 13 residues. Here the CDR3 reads CASSDYKNSPLHF. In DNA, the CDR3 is TGTGCCAGCAGTGACTACAAAAATTCACCCCTCCACTTT.

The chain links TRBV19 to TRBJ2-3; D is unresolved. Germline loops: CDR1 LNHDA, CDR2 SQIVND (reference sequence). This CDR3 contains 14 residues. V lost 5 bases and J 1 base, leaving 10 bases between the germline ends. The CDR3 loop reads CASSLGGGTDTQYF. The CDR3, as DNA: TGTGCCAGTAGTCTGGGTGGGGGCACAGATACGCAGTATTTT.

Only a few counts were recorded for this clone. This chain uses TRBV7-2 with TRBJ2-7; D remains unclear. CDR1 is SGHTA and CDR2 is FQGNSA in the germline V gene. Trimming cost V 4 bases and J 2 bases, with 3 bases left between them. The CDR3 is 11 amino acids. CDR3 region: CASSSAYEQYF. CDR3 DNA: TGTGCCAGCAGCTCCGCCTACGAGCAGTACTTC.

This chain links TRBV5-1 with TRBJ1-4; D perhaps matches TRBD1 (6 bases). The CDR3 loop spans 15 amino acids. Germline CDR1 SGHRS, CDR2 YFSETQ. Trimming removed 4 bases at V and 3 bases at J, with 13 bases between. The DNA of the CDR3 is TGCGCCAGCAGCCGCCAGGGGACGGCTAATGAAAAACTGTTTTTT. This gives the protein CASSRQGTANEKLFF.

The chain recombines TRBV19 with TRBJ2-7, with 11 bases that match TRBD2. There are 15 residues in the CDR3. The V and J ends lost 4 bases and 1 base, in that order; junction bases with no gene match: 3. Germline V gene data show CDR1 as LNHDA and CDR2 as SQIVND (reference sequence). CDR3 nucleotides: TGTGCCAGTAGTAGGACTAGCGGGTTTTCCTACGAGCAGTACTTC. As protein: CASSRTSGFSYEQYF.

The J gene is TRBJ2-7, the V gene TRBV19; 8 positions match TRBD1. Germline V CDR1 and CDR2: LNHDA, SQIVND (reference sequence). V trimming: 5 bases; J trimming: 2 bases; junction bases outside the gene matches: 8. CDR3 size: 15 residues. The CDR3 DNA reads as TGTGCCAGTAGTGCCGGACAGGGTTTAGCCTACGAGCAGTACTTC. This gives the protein CASSAGQGLAYEQYF.

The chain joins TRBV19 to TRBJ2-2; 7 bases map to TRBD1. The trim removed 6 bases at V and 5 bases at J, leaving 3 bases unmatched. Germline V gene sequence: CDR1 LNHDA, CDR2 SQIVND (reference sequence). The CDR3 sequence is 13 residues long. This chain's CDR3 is CASRTTGTGELFF. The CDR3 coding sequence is TGTGCCAGTAGAACGACAGGGACCGGGGAGCTGTTTTTT.

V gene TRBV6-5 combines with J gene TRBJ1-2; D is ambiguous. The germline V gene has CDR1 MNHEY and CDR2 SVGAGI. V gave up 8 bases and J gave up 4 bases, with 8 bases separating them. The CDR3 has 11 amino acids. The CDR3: CASGGLYGYTF. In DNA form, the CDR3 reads TGTGCCAGCGGAGGCCTCTATGGCTACACCTTC.

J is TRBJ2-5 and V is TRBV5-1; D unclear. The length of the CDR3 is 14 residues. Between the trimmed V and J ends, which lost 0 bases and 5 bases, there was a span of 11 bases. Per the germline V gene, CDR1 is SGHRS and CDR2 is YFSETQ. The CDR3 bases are TGCGCCAGCAGCTTGGGCCTCCTAGGGGAGACCCAGTACTTC. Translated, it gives CASSLGLLGETQYF. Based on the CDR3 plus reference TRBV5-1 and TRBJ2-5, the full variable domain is KAGVTQTPRYLIKTRGQQVTLSCSPISGHRSVSWYQQTPGQGLQFLFEYFSETQRNKGNFPGRFSGRQFSNSRSEMNVSTLELGDSALYLCASSLGLLGETQYFGPGTRLLVL.

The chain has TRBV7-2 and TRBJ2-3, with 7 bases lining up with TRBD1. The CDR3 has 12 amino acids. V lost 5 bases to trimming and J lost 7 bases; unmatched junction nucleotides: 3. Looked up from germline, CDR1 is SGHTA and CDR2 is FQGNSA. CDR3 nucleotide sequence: TGTGCCAGCAGCCCGGGACAGAATACGCAGTATTTT. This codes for CASSPGQNTQYF.

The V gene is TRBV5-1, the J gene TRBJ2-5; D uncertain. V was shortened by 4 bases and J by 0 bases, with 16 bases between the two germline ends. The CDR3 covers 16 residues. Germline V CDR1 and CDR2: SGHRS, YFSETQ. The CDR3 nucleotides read TGCGCCAGCAGCCATGACCCAGAGAAGTACCAAGAGACCCAGTACTTC. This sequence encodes CASSHDPEKYQETQYF.

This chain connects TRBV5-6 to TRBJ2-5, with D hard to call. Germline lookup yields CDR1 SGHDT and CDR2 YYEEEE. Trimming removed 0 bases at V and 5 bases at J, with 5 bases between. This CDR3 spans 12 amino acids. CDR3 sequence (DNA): TGTGCCAGCAGCTTGGGTTACGAGACCCAGTACTTC. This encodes CASSLGYETQYF.

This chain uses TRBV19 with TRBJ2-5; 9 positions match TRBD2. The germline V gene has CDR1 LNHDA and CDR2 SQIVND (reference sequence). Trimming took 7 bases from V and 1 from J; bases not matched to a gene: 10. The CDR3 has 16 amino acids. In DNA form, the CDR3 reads TGTGCCAGTAAGGCTAGCGGGGCCCAATTCCAAGAGACCCAGTACTTC. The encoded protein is CASKASGAQFQETQYF. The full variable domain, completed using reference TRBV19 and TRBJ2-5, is DGGITQSPKYLFRKEGQNVTLSCEQNLNHDAMYWYRQDPGQGLRLIYYSQIVNDFQKGDIAEGYSVSREKKESFPLTVTSAQKNPTAFYLCASKASGAQFQETQYFGPGTRLLVL.

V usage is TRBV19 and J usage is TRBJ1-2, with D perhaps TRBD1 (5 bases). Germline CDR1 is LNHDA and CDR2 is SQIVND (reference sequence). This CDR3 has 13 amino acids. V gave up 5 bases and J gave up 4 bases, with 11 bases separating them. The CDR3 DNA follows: TGTGCCAGTAGTTCCCAGGGAAGCTATGGCTACACCTTC. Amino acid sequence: CASSSQGSYGYTF.

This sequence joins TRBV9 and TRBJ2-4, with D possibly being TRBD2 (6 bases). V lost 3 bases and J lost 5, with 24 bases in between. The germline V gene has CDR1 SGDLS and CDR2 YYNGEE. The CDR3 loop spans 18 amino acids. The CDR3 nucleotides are TGTGCCAGCAGCGGCGGAGGGGTCCTCTATTCCGCGGAAAACATTCAGTACTTC. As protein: CASSGGGVLYSAENIQYF.

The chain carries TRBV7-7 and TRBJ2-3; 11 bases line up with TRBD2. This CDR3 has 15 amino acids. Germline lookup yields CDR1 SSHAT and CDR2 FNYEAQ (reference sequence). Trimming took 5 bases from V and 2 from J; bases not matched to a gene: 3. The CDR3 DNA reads TGTGCCAGCAGCAAGACTAGCGGGGTCACAGATACGCAGTATTTT. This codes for CASSKTSGVTDTQYF.

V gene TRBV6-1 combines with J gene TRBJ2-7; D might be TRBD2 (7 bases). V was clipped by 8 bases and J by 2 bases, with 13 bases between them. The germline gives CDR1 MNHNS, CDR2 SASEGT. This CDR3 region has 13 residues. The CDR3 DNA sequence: TGTGCCAGCCGGGGGGCAACAACCTACGAGCAGTACTTC. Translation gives CASRGATTYEQYF.

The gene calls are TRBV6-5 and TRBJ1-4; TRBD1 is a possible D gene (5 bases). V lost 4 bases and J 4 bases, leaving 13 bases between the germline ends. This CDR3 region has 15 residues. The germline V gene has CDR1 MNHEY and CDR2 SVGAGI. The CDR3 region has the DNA TGTGCCAGCAGTTTCTCAGGGTCCCGTAATGAAAAACTGTTTTTT. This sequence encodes CASSFSGSRNEKLFF.

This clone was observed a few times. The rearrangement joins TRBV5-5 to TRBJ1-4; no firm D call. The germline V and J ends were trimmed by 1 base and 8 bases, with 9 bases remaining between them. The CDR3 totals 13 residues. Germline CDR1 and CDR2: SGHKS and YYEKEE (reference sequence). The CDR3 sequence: CASSLWQAEKLFF. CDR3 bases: TGTGCCAGCAGCTTGTGGCAGGCCGAAAAACTGTTTTTT.

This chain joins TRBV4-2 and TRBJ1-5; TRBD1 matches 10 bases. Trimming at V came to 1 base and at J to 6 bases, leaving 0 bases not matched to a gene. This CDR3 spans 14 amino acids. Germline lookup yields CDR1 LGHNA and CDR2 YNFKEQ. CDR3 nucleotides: TGTGCCAGCAGCCAAGGGGACAGGGGTCAGCCCCAGCATTTT. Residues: CASSQGDRGQPQHF.

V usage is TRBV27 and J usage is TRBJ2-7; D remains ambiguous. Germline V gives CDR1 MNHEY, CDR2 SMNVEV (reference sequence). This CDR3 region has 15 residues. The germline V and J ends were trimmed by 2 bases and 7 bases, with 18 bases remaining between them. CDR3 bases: TGTGCCAGCAGTTTACTCCCCTCAAGGGCAGGTGAGCAGTACTTC. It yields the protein CASSLLPSRAGEQYF.